This TCR beta chain was sequenced in a study of CD8+CD57+ T cells in acquired aplastic anemia. V gave up 3 bases and J gave up 7 bases, with 19 bases separating them. Germline V lookup: CDR1 SGHTA, CDR2 FQGNSA. This CDR3 is 16 amino acids long. The template for TCR beta VDJ and CDR3 sequence profiling was genomic DNA. TCRdb re-called the reads through MiXCR, storing one row per CDR3 protein. The sample contains 350,000 to 450,000 distinct CDR3 sequences, 60% to 80% of which appear only once. The receptor was derived from a human donor in good health, serving as a control. This rearrangement joins TRBV7-2 to TRBJ2-1, with TRBD2 as a possible D gene (6 bases). The sequencing sample was made of sorted CD4+, CD8+, or CD8+CD57+ T cells (not recorded which) from PBMCs. This CDR3 is CASSFSPGGTENEQFF. The DNA of the CDR3 is TGTGCCAGCAGCTTTTCTCCCGGGGGAACTGAAAATGAGCAGTTCTTC.